This TCR beta chain was obtained from a study of T cells in Graves' hyperthyroidism and ophthalmopathy. RNA transcripts provided the source from which TCR beta CDR3 regions were amplified. First-round RT-PCR targeting the TCR CDR3 was performed with the HTBI primer set. TCRdb re-derived calls from the multiplex PCR reads in MiXCR, one entry per CDR3 protein. This sample has some 600,000 distinct CDR3 sequences, with roughly 46% found just once. Germline V lookup: CDR1 SGHTA, CDR2 FQGNSA. This CDR3 contains 14 residues. The V gene end was trimmed by 5 bases and the J gene end by 4 bases; junction bases not matched to a gene: 5. Aged 18 to 65, the patients had hyperthyroidism that was newly diagnosed and had lasted under 2 months. Thyroid ultrasound, orbital computed tomography, clinical symptoms, and serum thyroxine and TRAb underpinned diagnoses.

The sequenced sample was peripheral blood or thyroid tissue (not recorded which). This clonotype originated in a woman aged 18 to 35 with Graves' hyperthyroidism. The rearrangement links TRBV7-2 to TRBJ2-7, with TRBD2 matching over 10 bases. The CDR3 sequence: CASSGGLAKYEQYF. The DNA of the CDR3 is TGTGCCAGCAGCGGGGGACTAGCGAAGTACGAGCAGTACTTC.